This TCR beta chain was obtained from a study of T cell repertoires in cytomegalovirus infection. Study-wide findings and caveats: Carriage of CMV together with the relevant HLA was identifiable through cumulative public TCR beta family frequency.

Germline CDR1 reads SEHNR; CDR2 reads FQNEAQ (reference sequence). The CDR3 loop spans 15 amino acids. The V and J ends lost 5 bases and 4 bases respectively, with 14 bases between them. This clonotype appeared a few times. Its target is unknown. TCRdb processed the reads anew with MiXCR; each CDR3 protein has one entry. Of 300,000 to 400,000 distinct CDR3 sequences listed, around 29% are singletons. Sequencing used cultured PBMCs, obtained from culture after CMV antigen stimulation. The TCR originated in a human donor in good health (CMV status not recorded). Some clones in this sample may be carry-over from other donors' samples. The genes are TRBV7-9 and TRBJ1-4; D is unclear. Written as DNA, the CDR3 is TGTGCCAGCAGCCCAGGAGGAGGAAGTAATGAAAAACTGTTTTTT. Protein product: CASSPGGGSNEKLFF.